Below, 14 T cell receptor beta chains from the same sample are listed, as sequenced in a study of T cell repertoires in cytomegalovirus infection. TCRdb independently ran MiXCR on the reads; one entry per CDR3 protein. The data hold roughly 730,000 distinct CDR3 sequences, with roughly 33% observed a single time. Which antigens these TCRs recognize remains unknown. The sample consisted of cultured PBMCs, taken from culture after CMV antigen stimulation. These receptors were collected from a human donor in good health (CMV status not recorded). Some clones in this sample may be carry-over from other donors' samples.

The chain recombines TRBV28 with TRBJ2-5; unclear D gene. Deletions cut 5 bases from V and 4 bases from J, with 17 bases between. The germline V gene encodes CDR1 MDHEN and CDR2 SYDVKM. The CDR3 runs 15 residues. CDR3 amino acids: CASSPVRFFTETQYF. DNA for the CDR3: TGTGCCAGCAGTCCGGTTCGGTTCTTTACAGAGACCCAGTACTTC.

The chain has TRBV6-2 or TRBV6-3 and TRBJ2-5, with TRBD2 matching over 8 bases. Unmatched junction bases numbered 13, after V lost 2 bases and J lost 2 bases. This CDR3 region has 18 residues. Germline lookup yields CDR1 MNHEY and CDR2 SVGEGT. The CDR3 coding sequence is TGTGCCAGCAGTTACCAGAGTCGGGCGGGACTAGGGCAAGAGACCCAGTACTTC. Residues: CASSYQSRAGLGQETQYF.

This clonotype was recorded many times. The chain is built from TRBV7-6 and TRBJ2-1; TRBD1 matches at 9 bases. The CDR3 totals 16 residues. CDR1 is SGHVS and CDR2 is FNYEAQ in the germline V gene. The V and J ends lost 2 bases and 4 bases, in that order; junction bases with no gene match: 6. The CDR3 DNA reads TGTGCCAGCAGCTTAAGCTCGGGACAGGGATACAATGAGCAGTTCTTC. It is translated as CASSLSSGQGYNEQFF.

The J gene is TRBJ2-7, the V gene TRBV3-1; D is undetermined. Trimming removed 4 bases at V and 0 bases at J, with 10 bases between. From germline, CDR1 is LGHDT and CDR2 YNNKEL (reference sequence). The CDR3 is 14 residues long. CDR3 loop: CASSPLGVSYEQYF. In DNA, the CDR3 is TGTGCCAGCAGCCCCCTAGGCGTCTCCTACGAGCAGTACTTC.

The chain carries TRBV6-5 and TRBJ1-2, with 7 bases fitting TRBD1. The CDR3 runs 16 residues. Germline assignment: CDR1 MNHEY and CDR2 SVGAGI. Losses at the gene ends were 2 bases for V and 6 bases for J; bases not matched to a gene: 12. The CDR3 DNA reads as TGTGCCAGCAGTTACCCACTGGGGCAGGGGGGACATGGCTACACCTTC. Encoded protein: CASSYPLGQGGHGYTF.

This clonotype came up a few times. The CDR3 DNA sequence: TGTGCCAGCAGCCCCAGGGGTATGGAGGGCTACACCTTC. It specifies CASSPRGMEGYTF. This chain links TRBV7-2 with TRBJ1-2; a weak D match, TRBD1 (6 bases). The CDR3 loop spans 13 amino acids. Trimming removed 5 bases at V and 8 bases at J, with 15 bases between. Germline assignment: CDR1 SGHTA and CDR2 FQGNSA. Full variable domain (missing parts from reference TRBV7-2 and TRBJ1-2): GAGVSQSPSNKVTEKGKDVELRCDPISGHTALYWYRQSLGQGLEFLIYFQGNSAPDKSGLPSDRFSAERTGGSVSTLTIQRTQQEDSAVYLCASSPRGMEGYTFGSGTRLTVV.

The chain recombines TRBV7-8 with TRBJ2-3, with D possibly called TRBD1 or TRBD2 (5 bases each). CDR1 is SGHVS and CDR2 is FQNEAQ in the germline V gene. The ends were cut back, 11 bases at V and 0 bases at J, with 21 bases in the middle. The CDR3 loop spans 16 amino acids. The DNA of the CDR3 is TGTGCCGGAAGCCTTAGGCCCGGGGCTAGCACAGATACGCAGTATTTT. Protein: CAGSLRPGASTDTQYF.

This clonotype was found a few times. The V call is TRBV7-9, the J call TRBJ1-1, with TRBD1 identical over 8 bases. Germline assignment: CDR1 SEHNR and CDR2 FQNEAQ (reference sequence). After removal of 4 bases from V and 2 bases from J, the junction contained 9 bases not matched to a gene. This CDR3 region has 16 residues. The CDR3 spells CASSSDRAYRNTEAFF. CDR3 nucleotides: TGTGCCAGCAGCTCGGACAGGGCGTACCGCAACACTGAAGCTTTCTTT.

The chain combines TRBV6-1 with TRBJ2-7; either TRBD1 or TRBD2 may fit D (6 bases each). The ends were cut back, 9 bases at V and 6 bases at J, with 21 bases in the middle. Germline assignment: CDR1 MNHNS and CDR2 SASEGT. This CDR3 contains 14 residues. The CDR3 sequence is CASKDYPKGGEQYF. The CDR3 DNA follows: TGTGCCAGTAAGGACTATCCAAAGGGGGGCGAGCAGTACTTC.

The chain is built from TRBV2 and TRBJ1-4; D uncertain. Looked up from germline, CDR1 is SNHLY and CDR2 is FYNNEI. V was trimmed by 6 bases and J by 3 bases, leaving 11 bases between them. CDR3 length: 14 residues. The CDR3 DNA is TGTGCCAGCAGGATCGGAATCTCTAATGAAAAACTGTTTTTT. This encodes CASRIGISNEKLFF.

The rearrangement uses TRBV7-2 and TRBJ1-2; 7 bases map to TRBD1. J was trimmed by 13 bases and V by 1 base; bases with no gene match: 6. CDR1 and CDR2 (germline): SGHTA, FQGNSA. This CDR3 region has 12 residues. The CDR3 bases are TGTGCCAGCAGCTTAGGGGAGACAGGGCTCACCTTC. Amino acids: CASSLGETGLTF.

This clonotype was detected only a few times. The CDR3 DNA is TGTGCCAGCAGACCCGGGACGCCCAACACCGGGGAGCTGTTTTTT. Its protein product is CASRPGTPNTGELFF. The chain employs TRBV5-5 and TRBJ2-2; D may correspond to TRBD1 or TRBD2 (5 bases each). The V gene's germline CDR1 is SGHKS and CDR2 YYEKEE (reference sequence). Trimming pared 5 bases from V and 2 bases from J, leaving 13 bases between. This CDR3 is 15 amino acids long.

The chain uses TRBV27 and TRBJ2-7, with TRBD2 matching over 7 bases. Germline V gene lookup returns CDR1 MNHEY and CDR2 SMNVEV (reference sequence). This CDR3 has 13 amino acids. With 3 bases clipped from V and 6 bases from J, the junction kept 5 bases outside the gene matches. In DNA, the CDR3 is TGTGCCAGCAGTTTGAAATCGGGAGGCGAGCAGTACTTC. This translates into CASSLKSGGEQYF.

This clonotype was recorded a few times. The chain joins TRBV20-1 to TRBJ1-5, with D maybe TRBD1 (6 bases). Deletions cut 5 bases from V and 4 bases from J, with 12 bases between. This CDR3 comprises 13 residues. Per germline, CDR1 DFQATT and CDR2 SNEGSKA (reference sequence). The CDR3 DNA follows: TGCAGTGCTGTACAGGGTTGGAATCAGCCCCAGCATTTT. Amino acid sequence: CSAVQGWNQPQHF.